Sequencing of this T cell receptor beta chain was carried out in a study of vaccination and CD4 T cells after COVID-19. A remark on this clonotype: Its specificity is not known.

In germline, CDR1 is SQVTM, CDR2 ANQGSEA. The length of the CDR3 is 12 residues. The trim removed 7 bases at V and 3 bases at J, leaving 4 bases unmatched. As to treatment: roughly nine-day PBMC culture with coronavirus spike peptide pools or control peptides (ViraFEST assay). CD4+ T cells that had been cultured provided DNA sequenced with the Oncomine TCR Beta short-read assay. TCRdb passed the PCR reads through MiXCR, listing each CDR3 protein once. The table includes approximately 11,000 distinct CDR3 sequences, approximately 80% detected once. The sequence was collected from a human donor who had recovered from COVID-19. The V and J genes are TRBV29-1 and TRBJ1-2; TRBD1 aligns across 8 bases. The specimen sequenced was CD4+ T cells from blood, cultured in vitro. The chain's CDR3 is CSGGQGDYGYTF. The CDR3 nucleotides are TGCAGCGGTGGACAGGGTGACTATGGCTACACCTTC.